This T cell receptor beta chain was captured by sequencing in a study of shared T cell receptors in the human thymus. V shed 4 bases and J shed 3 bases, with 20 bases lying between them. The CDR3 spans 16 residues. The V gene's germline CDR1 is SGHRS and CDR2 YFSETQ. Sequencing used immunoSEQ multiplex PCR; TCRdb keeps in-frame clones, though not all of them. The sample has approximately 730,000 clones; approximately 85% are singletons. The same sample was also used in a study of human thymus T cells.

The chain carries TRBV5-1 and TRBJ2-7; D possibly corresponds to TRBD1 (6 bases). The sequence came from a girl less than two years old with a congenital heart defect. The material sequenced was thymocytes. Here the CDR3 DNA reads TGCGCCAGCAGCAAGGCTATGACAGGAATCGGCTACGAGCAGTACTTC. Protein: CASSKAMTGIGYEQYF.